This is a list of T cell receptor beta chains from one sample in a study of identical twins. TCRdb reanalysed the 5' RACE reads using MiXCR and keeps one entry per CDR3 protein. The data show a few hundred thousand distinct CDR3 sequences, approximately 9.1% seen once. The sequenced material came from naive T cells sorted from blood. These receptors all come from a woman aged 45-59 years in good health. Each CDR3 is given with its conserved first and last residue. D genes are given only for firm matches. For some rows the clone size is stated as once, few or many, or as a class when expanded; others skip it.

clone size | J gene | D gene | V gene | CDR3 DNA | CDR3 protein
many | TRBJ2-7 | TRBD1 | TRBV4-1 | TGCGCCAGCAGCCAGGGACAGAGGACTCTTTACTACGAGCAGTACTTC | CASSQGQRTLYYEQYF
few | TRBJ1-5 | . | TRBV7-9 | TGTGCCAGCAGCCTCACCCCGGGGCCCCAGCATTTT | CASSLTPGPQHF
. | TRBJ2-7 | . | TRBV6-5 | TGTGCCAGCAGTTACGGACTCGACTACGAGCAGTACTTC | CASSYGLDYEQYF
many | TRBJ2-1 | TRBD1 | TRBV12-3/TRBV12-4 | TGTGCCAGCAGAGCCGGGACAGGGCAGTTCTTC | CASRAGTGQFF
many | TRBJ2-1 | . | TRBV5-1 | TGCGCCAGCAGCTTGGGTCTGACGGGGGTCTCCTACAATGAGCAGTTCTTC | CASSLGLTGVSYNEQFF
. | TRBJ1-2 | . | TRBV7-2 | TGTGCCAGCAGCTTGCCAGGGGTTAACTATGGCTACACCTTC | CASSLPGVNYGYTF
. | TRBJ2-2 | . | TRBV12-3/TRBV12-4 | TGTGCCAGCTTAGGGCCGAGCACCGGGGAGCTGTTTTTT | CASLGPSTGELFF
. | TRBJ2-5 | . | TRBV7-9 | TGTGCCAGCAGCTTATCTTCAGCGGGTGCTCAAGAGACCCAGTACTTC | CASSLSSAGAQETQYF
. | TRBJ1-1 | TRBD1 | TRBV7-9 | TGTGCCAGCAGCTTAAACAGGGGTATGAACACTGAAGCTTTCTTT | CASSLNRGMNTEAFF
few | TRBJ2-1 | . | TRBV6-5 | TGTGCCAGCAGGGGGGGAAGGGCTCCGAACAATGAGCAGTTCTTC | CASRGGRAPNNEQFF
few | TRBJ2-1 | . | TRBV11-3 | TGTGCCAGCAGCTTTGGATTGTACGGTCCCCAGTTCTTC | CASSFGLYGPQFF
few | TRBJ2-6 | . | TRBV6-5 | TGTGCCAGCAGTTACAACAGGGCGGGGGCCAACGTCCTGACTTTC | CASSYNRAGANVLTF
few | TRBJ2-5 | TRBD2 | TRBV7-9 | TGTGCCAGCAGCTTAGAGGCGGGACTACCTGCGGAGACCCAGTACTTC | CASSLEAGLPAETQYF
. | TRBJ2-3 | . | TRBV13 | TGTGCCAGCAGCTTTCGAAGGGAGTTCAGCGCAGATACGCAGTATTTT | CASSFRREFSADTQYF
many | TRBJ1-5 | . | TRBV29-1 | TGCAGCGTTGGTTTGAACAATCAGCCCCAGCATTTT | CSVGLNNQPQHF
many | TRBJ2-1 | . | TRBV29-1 | TGCAGCGTTACAAGGCAGCAGTTCTTC | CSVTRQQFF
few | TRBJ2-7 | TRBD1 | TRBV29-1 | TGCAGCGGAGTACCGGGACAGGGGTCCTACGAGCAGTACTTC | CSGVPGQGSYEQYF
. | TRBJ2-7 | TRBD2 | TRBV5-5 | TGTGCCAGCAGCCATGGACTAGCGGGAGTCTACGAGCAGTACTTC | CASSHGLAGVYEQYF
. | TRBJ1-2 | . | TRBV25-1 | TGTGCCAGCAGTGAAAGCGGCCGTGAAAACTATGGCTACACCTTC | CASSESGRENYGYTF
many | TRBJ2-7 | . | TRBV4-1 | TGCGCCAGCAGCCCGGTACCGGGACATACCTCCTACGAGCAGTACTTC | CASSPVPGHTSYEQYF
. | TRBJ2-1 | TRBD2 | TRBV5-1 | TGCGCCAGCAGCTTGGGTTTAGCGGGAGCCCCCTACAATGAGCAGTTCTTC | CASSLGLAGAPYNEQFF
. | TRBJ2-6 | . | TRBV11-2 | TGTGCCAGCAGCTCATTAAGGACTGTAAAGGCCAACGTCCTGACTTTC | CASSSLRTVKANVLTF
few | TRBJ2-5 | . | TRBV11-2 | TGTGCCAGCAGCTTAGACGACCCCAGGGAGACCCAGTACTTC | CASSLDDPRETQYF
few | TRBJ2-1 | TRBD2 | TRBV27 | TGTGCCAGCAGTCCATGGACTAGCGGGAGATTTTCCTACAATGAGCAGTTCTTC | CASSPWTSGRFSYNEQFF
. | TRBJ2-3 | . | TRBV29-1 | TGCAGCGTTTCTCGGACGAGAGGTGGCACAGATACGCAGTATTTT | CSVSRTRGGTDTQYF
few | TRBJ1-2 | . | TRBV24-1 | TGTGCCACCAGTCCAGGCCCACCAGAATCTTATGGCTACACCTTC | CATSPGPPESYGYTF